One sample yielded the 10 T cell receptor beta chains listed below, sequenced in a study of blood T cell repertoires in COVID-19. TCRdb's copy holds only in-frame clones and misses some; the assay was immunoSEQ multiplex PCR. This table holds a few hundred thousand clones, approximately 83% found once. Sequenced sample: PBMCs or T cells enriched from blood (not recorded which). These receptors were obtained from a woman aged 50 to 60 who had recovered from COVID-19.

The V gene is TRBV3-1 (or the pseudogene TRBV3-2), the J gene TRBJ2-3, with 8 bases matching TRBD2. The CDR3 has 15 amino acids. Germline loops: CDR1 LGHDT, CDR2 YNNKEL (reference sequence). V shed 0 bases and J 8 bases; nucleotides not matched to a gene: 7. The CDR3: CASSQDPAGAPTQYF. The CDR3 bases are TGTGCCAGCAGCCAAGATCCAGCGGGGGCCCCTACGCAGTATTTT.

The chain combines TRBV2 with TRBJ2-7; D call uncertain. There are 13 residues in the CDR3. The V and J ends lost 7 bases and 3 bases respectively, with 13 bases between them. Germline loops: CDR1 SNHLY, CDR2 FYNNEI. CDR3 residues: CASNIFPDYEQYF. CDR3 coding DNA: TGTGCCAGCAACATATTCCCAGACTACGAGCAGTACTTC. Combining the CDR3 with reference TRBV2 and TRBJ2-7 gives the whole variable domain EPEVTQTPSHQVTQMGQEVILRCVPISNHLYFYWYRQILGQKVEFLVSFYNNEISEKSEIFDDQFSVERPDGSNFTLKIRSTKLEDSAMYFCASNIFPDYEQYFGPGTRLTVT.

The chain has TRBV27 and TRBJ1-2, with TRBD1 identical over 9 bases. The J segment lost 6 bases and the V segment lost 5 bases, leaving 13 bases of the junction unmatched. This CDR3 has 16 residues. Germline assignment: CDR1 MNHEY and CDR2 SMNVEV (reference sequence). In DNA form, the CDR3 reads TGTGCCAGCAGTCAACGACCGGGACAGGGAATCAATGGCTACACCTTC. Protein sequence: CASSQRPGQGINGYTF.

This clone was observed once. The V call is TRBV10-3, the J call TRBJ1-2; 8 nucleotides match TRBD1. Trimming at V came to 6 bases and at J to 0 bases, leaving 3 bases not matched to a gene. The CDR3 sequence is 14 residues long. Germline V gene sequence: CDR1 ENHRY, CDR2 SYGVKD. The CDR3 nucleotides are TGTGCCATCAGGCAGGGGGCAGCTAACTATGGCTACACCTTC. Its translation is CAIRQGAANYGYTF.

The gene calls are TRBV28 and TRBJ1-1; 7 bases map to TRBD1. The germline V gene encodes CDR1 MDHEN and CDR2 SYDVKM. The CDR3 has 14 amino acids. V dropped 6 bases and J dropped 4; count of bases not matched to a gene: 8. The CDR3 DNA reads TGTGCCAGCAGCGGAGGGGGCGCTATCACTGAAGCTTTCTTT. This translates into CASSGGGAITEAFF.

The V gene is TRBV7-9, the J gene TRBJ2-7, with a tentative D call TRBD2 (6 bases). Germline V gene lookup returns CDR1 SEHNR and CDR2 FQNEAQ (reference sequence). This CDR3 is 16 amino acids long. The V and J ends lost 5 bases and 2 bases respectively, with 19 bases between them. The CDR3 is CASSPGTGPETYEQYF. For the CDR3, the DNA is TGTGCCAGCAGCCCAGGGACTGGACCTGAAACCTACGAGCAGTACTTC.

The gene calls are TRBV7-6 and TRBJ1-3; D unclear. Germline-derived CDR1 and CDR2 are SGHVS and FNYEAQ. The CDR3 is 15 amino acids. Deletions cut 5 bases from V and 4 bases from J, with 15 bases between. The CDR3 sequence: CASSPQSQKGNTIYF. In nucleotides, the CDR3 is TGTGCCAGCAGCCCTCAGTCCCAGAAGGGAAACACCATATATTTT.

The CDR3 DNA reads TGTGCCAGCAGCCAACAGACAGGGGTTGGTGAAAAACTGTTTTTT. It specifies CASSQQTGVGEKLFF. The chain couples TRBV3-1 (or the pseudogene TRBV3-2) to TRBJ1-4, with TRBD1 matching over 8 bases. The CDR3 runs to 15 residues. Germline V gives CDR1 LGHDT, CDR2 YNNKEL (reference sequence). Trimming removed 2 bases from V and 7 bases from J; junction bases left unmatched: 6.

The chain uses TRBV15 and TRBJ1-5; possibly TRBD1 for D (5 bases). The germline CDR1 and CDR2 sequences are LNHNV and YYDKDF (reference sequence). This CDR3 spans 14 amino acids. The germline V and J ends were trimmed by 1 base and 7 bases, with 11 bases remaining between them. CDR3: CATSRVGGGQPQHF. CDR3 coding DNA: TGTGCCACCAGCAGAGTTGGGGGGGGACAGCCCCAGCATTTT. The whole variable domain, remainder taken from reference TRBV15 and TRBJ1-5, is DAMVIQNPRYQVTQFGKPVTLSCSQTLNHNVMYWYQQKSSQAPKLLFHYYDKDFNNEADTPDNFQSRRPNTSFCFLDIRSPGLGDTAMYLCATSRVGGGQPQHFGDGTRLSIL.

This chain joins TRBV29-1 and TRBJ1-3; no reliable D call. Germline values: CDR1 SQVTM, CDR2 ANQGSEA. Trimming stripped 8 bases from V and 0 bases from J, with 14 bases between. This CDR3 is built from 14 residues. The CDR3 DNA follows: TGCAGCATCTCGGGTCCGGGCTCTGGAAACACCATATATTTT. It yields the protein CSISGPGSGNTIYF.